This T cell receptor beta chain was documented in a study of shared clonotypes between healthy human individuals. In the study's own analysis: Filtering differed for immunoSEQ, which gave only junction sequences without quality scores. Clones were read by immunoSEQ multiplex PCR, and TCRdb kept only the in-frame ones, dropping some. The D gene and trimming were derived from the DNA, and the V and J assignments and clone size from that table. The sample contains 2 million to 3 million clones, 80% to 95% of which appear only once. About this clone itself: Its target is unknown.

Overall study findings and caveats: Between a few donors, naive CD4 clonotypes were shared at a level of about 5.3%. What rarefaction showed was incomplete sorted-subset sequencing despite large depth.

Sequenced input: naive CD4+ T cells from PBMCs. Subset reported: CD45RA+ positively selected. This sequence was found in a man younger than 30 in good health. Some clones in this sample may be carry-over from other donors' samples.

The CDR3 spells CASSTGGFGEQYF. CDR3 sequence (DNA): TGCGCCAGCAGCACAGGGGGGTTCGGCGAGCAGTACTTC. V is TRBV5-1 and J is TRBJ2-7; TRBD1 matches at 8 bases. This CDR3 region has 13 residues. Trimming took 4 bases from V and 6 from J; bases not matched to a gene: 6. The germline CDR1 and CDR2 sequences are SGHRS and YFSETQ.